The clone carrying this T cell receptor (beta chain) was observed many times. Its antigen remains unidentified. The read ends 3 residues shy of where the CDR3 ends; the end is completed using the germline J gene. The data stem from a study of T cell clonality in common variable immunodeficiency. Whole-study findings and limits: Fewer deletions and N-nucleotide insertions were reportedly seen in common variable immunodeficiency TCR beta sequences.

TCRdb's copy holds only in-frame clones and misses some; the assay was immunoSEQ multiplex PCR. Listed here are approximately 10,000 clones without any singletons, the top ten holding around 4.2%. The germline gives CDR1 SGDLS, CDR2 YYNGEE. The J segment lost 0 bases and the V segment lost 3 bases, leaving 2 bases of the junction unmatched. This CDR3 contains 14 residues. The sequence derives from a human donor with common variable immunodeficiency. Sequenced sample: peripheral blood mononuclear cells. The gene calls are TRBV9 and TRBJ1-1, with 7 nucleotides matching TRBD1. The chain's CDR3 is CASSATGLNTEAFF. The part of the CDR3 DNA that was read is TGTGCCAGCAGCGCGACAGGGTTGAACACTGAA.